The 23 T cell receptor beta chains presented below share a single source sample, sequenced in a study of CD8+CD57+ T cells in acquired aplastic anemia (dated by TCRdb to 2016 to 2019). Sequencing was performed on an Illumina HiSeq 2000. TCR beta VDJ combination and CDR3 sequence profiling used genomic DNA as the template. TCRdb took the public reads, trimmed them with fastp at Q25, ran MiXCR for clone calling and kept in-frame beta chains. Identical CDR3 proteins give one entry, which carries the most common genes and DNA. This sample holds about 470,000 distinct CDR3 sequences; about a third were observed only once. Less than 0.85% of the sample comes from the top ten. Patients chosen for sequencing had shown expansion of CD8+CD57+ cells by flow cytometry. Specimen: sorted CD4+, CD8+, or CD8+CD57+ T cells (not recorded which) from PBMCs. The origin of the receptors is a human donor with aplastic anemia.

This clonotype has a count of ten or more. The J gene is TRBJ2-7, the V gene TRBV29-1; D is unclear. CDR1 is SQVTM and CDR2 is ANQGSEA in the germline V gene. V was clipped by 5 bases and J by 2 bases, with 10 bases between them. The CDR3 spans 12 residues. Written as DNA, the CDR3 is TGCAGCGTTTCCGGGTCCCCCTACGAGCAGTACTTC. This encodes CSVSGSPYEQYF.

The chain couples TRBV12-3 or TRBV12-4 to TRBJ1-3, with D possibly being TRBD1 (5 bases). The CDR3 has 14 amino acids. V was clipped by 6 bases and J by 4 bases, with 13 bases between them. CDR3 amino acids: CASRGGAGGNTIYF. In DNA form, the CDR3 reads TGTGCCAGCAGGGGGGGAGCGGGCGGAAACACCATATATTTT.

At least ten counts were recorded for this clonotype. CDR3 region: CASSEARAYEQYF. In nucleotides, the CDR3 is TGTGCCAGCAGTGAAGCACGAGCCTACGAGCAGTACTTC. V and J are TRBV2 and TRBJ2-7; D is undetermined. The CDR3 runs 13 residues. Between the trimmed V and J ends, which lost 0 bases and 2 bases, there was a span of 5 bases. The germline CDR1 and CDR2 sequences are SNHLY and FYNNEI. Full variable domain (missing parts from reference TRBV2 and TRBJ2-7): EPEVTQTPSHQVTQMGQEVILRCVPISNHLYFYWYRQILGQKVEFLVSFYNNEISEKSEIFDDQFSVERPDGSNFTLKIRSTKLEDSAMYFCASSEARAYEQYFGPGTRLTVT.

This clonotype was recorded a few times. J is TRBJ1-1 and V is TRBV3-1; a possible D gene is TRBD1 (5 bases). This CDR3 contains 15 residues. V lost 1 base and J 4 bases, leaving 13 bases between the germline ends. CDR1 is LGHDT, CDR2 YNNKEL, per germline (reference sequence). The CDR3 region is CASSQVPLGRTEAFF. CDR3 DNA: TGTGCCAGCAGCCAAGTCCCGCTGGGACGCACTGAAGCTTTCTTT.

This clonotype was counted many times. The rearrangement joins TRBV29-1 to TRBJ1-1; D uncertain. The CDR3 runs to 11 residues. Germline values: CDR1 SQVTM, CDR2 ANQGSEA. V gave up 1 base and J gave up 3 bases, with 3 bases separating them. The CDR3: CSVEGDTEAFF. The CDR3 nucleotides are TGCAGCGTTGAAGGGGACACTGAAGCTTTCTTT.

The chain links TRBV11-2 to TRBJ2-1, with 8 positions matching TRBD2. J was trimmed by 7 bases and V by 5 bases; bases with no gene match: 16. Germline assignment: CDR1 SGHAT and CDR2 FQNNGV. The CDR3 contains 17 residues. Here the CDR3 reads CASSPAHLAGGINEQFF. In DNA form, the CDR3 reads TGTGCCAGCAGCCCTGCCCATCTTGCGGGGGGTATAAATGAGCAGTTCTTC. The whole variable domain, remainder taken from reference TRBV11-2 and TRBJ2-1, is EAGVAQSPRYKIIEKRQSVAFWCNPISGHATLYWYQQILGQGPKLLIQFQNNGVVDDSQLPKDRFSAERLKGVDSTLKIQPAKLEDSAVYLCASSPAHLAGGINEQFFGPGTRLTVL.

About this clonotype itself: The conserved phenylalanine or tryptophan normally closing the CDR3 is absent here, so this likely arose from a read error. The chain links TRBV7-8 to TRBJ2-3; 11 positions agree with TRBD2. The CDR3 length is 16 residues. After removal of 5 bases from V and 5 bases from J, the junction contained 9 bases not matched to a gene. Germline V gene sequence: CDR1 SGHVS, CDR2 FQNEAQ. CDR3 DNA sequence: TGTGCCAGCAGCCCGTATAGCGGGAGGGCCGTAGATACGCAGTATCTT. This encodes CASSPYSGRAVDTQYL.

The V call is TRBV29-1, the J call TRBJ2-7, with a weak D call TRBD1 (5 bases). V was cut by 4 bases and J by 5 bases, with 15 bases left in between. Germline V gene sequence: CDR1 SQVTM, CDR2 ANQGSEA. The CDR3 is 13 residues long. The CDR3 loop reads CSVGVQGKHEQYF. In DNA form, the CDR3 reads TGCAGCGTTGGGGTTCAGGGAAAACACGAGCAGTACTTC.

This clonotype has more than one count but fewer than ten. The chain employs TRBV10-3 and TRBJ1-1, with no clear D. This CDR3 has 11 residues. V lost 6 bases and J lost 2, with 4 bases in between. Germline values: CDR1 ENHRY, CDR2 SYGVKD. CDR3 nucleotide sequence: TGTGCCATCAGCAGCAACACTGAAGCTTTCTTT. Translated: CAISSNTEAFF.

V usage is TRBV7-9 and J usage is TRBJ2-5; D possibly matches TRBD1 or TRBD2 (5 bases each). The CDR3 runs to 14 residues. The germline gives CDR1 SEHNR, CDR2 FQNEAQ (reference sequence). With 5 bases removed from V and 7 bases from J, the gap between germline ends came to 17 bases. The CDR3 protein is CASSPNTGAGTQYF. CDR3 coding DNA: TGTGCCAGCAGCCCAAACACCGGGGCGGGGACCCAGTACTTC.

This clonotype was recorded once. The rearrangement links TRBV20-1 to TRBJ2-1, with D maybe TRBD2 (6 bases). This CDR3 has 12 amino acids. Per germline, CDR1 DFQATT and CDR2 SNEGSKA (reference sequence). V gave up 3 bases and J gave up 7 bases, with 10 bases separating them. CDR3 sequence reads: CSASGGMNEQFF. In DNA form, the CDR3 reads TGCAGTGCTAGCGGGGGAATGAATGAGCAGTTCTTC.

This clonotype has only a few counts. V is TRBV7-3 and J is TRBJ2-1; 9 bases match TRBD1. CDR1 and CDR2 (germline): SGHTA, FQGTGA. This CDR3 is built from 15 residues. The trim removed 5 bases at V and 7 bases at J, leaving 9 bases unmatched. This chain's CDR3 is CASSGNTGTGNEQFF. As DNA, the CDR3 is TGTGCCAGCAGCGGAAACACCGGGACAGGGAATGAGCAGTTCTTC.

This clonotype came up many times. The DNA for the CDR3 is TGTGCCAGCAGCTTGACAGCGGATCGCAGTAGCGAGCAGTACTTC. Its protein is CASSLTADRSSEQYF. The chain couples TRBV7-9 to TRBJ2-7; D may be TRBD1 or TRBD2 (5 bases each). V lost 3 bases to trimming and J lost 6 bases, with 18 bases between them. From germline, CDR1 is SEHNR and CDR2 FQNEAQ (reference sequence). The length of the CDR3 is 15 residues.

This clonotype was observed a handful of times. This chain joins TRBV29-1 and TRBJ2-7, with 9 bases that match TRBD1. In germline, CDR1 is SQVTM, CDR2 ANQGSEA. Trimming cost V 8 bases and J 3 bases; bases outside gene matches: 5. The length of the CDR3 is 12 residues. The CDR3, as DNA: TGCAGCTACCGGGACAGGGACTACGAGCAGTACTTC. It translates to CSYRDRDYEQYF.

This clonotype was found once. J is TRBJ2-7 and V is TRBV24-1, with TRBD2 matching over 14 bases. The CDR3 runs to 16 residues. The V gene's germline CDR1 is KGHDR and CDR2 SFDVKD. V gave up 6 bases and J gave up 3 bases; unmatched junction bases: 6. The CDR3 nucleotides read TGTGCCACCAGTTTAGCCGGACTAGCGGGAGGCTACGAGCAGTACTTC. Encoded protein: CATSLAGLAGGYEQYF.

The chain links TRBV19 to TRBJ2-7; D assignment may be TRBD1 or TRBD2 (5 bases each). The CDR3 totals 16 residues. The V gene lost 5 bases and the J gene lost 1 base, with 18 bases spanning the gap. Germline lookup yields CDR1 LNHDA and CDR2 SQIVND (reference sequence). The CDR3 nucleotides are TGTGCCAGTAGTGCCCGGGACCAGAGACTTTCCTACGAGCAGTACTTC. This codes for CASSARDQRLSYEQYF.

J is TRBJ1-3 and V is TRBV7-8; the D is unclear. The V gene lost 1 base and the J gene lost 3 bases, with 10 bases spanning the gap. This CDR3 has 15 amino acids. CDR1 SGHVS and CDR2 FQNEAQ come from the germline V gene. The CDR3 DNA follows: TGTGCCAGCAGCTTAGGGGTTGTCGGTGGAAACACCATATATTTT. It specifies CASSLGVVGGNTIYF.

The chain is built from TRBV20-1 and TRBJ2-7; D uncertain. This CDR3 is 16 amino acids long. V was cut by 0 bases and J by 5 bases, with 20 bases left in between. Germline V lookup: CDR1 DFQATT, CDR2 SNEGSKA (reference sequence). The CDR3 sequence: CSARDTGGRLANEQYF. The CDR3 DNA follows: TGCAGTGCTAGAGATACTGGTGGACGGCTGGCCAACGAGCAGTACTTC.

This clonotype was found a few times. The CDR3 DNA reads as TGTGCCTGGGGCTTCAGGGGAAACACCATATATTTT. Translating it yields CAWGFRGNTIYF. The V call is TRBV30, the J call TRBJ1-3; no clear D. Trimming removed 5 bases from V and 4 bases from J, with 9 bases in between. The CDR3 extends over 12 amino acids. The germline V gene has CDR1 GTSNPN and CDR2 SVGIG (reference sequence).

This clonotype was recorded many times. The rearrangement joins TRBV19 to TRBJ2-3, with a tentative D call TRBD2 (5 bases). Germline values: CDR1 LNHDA, CDR2 SQIVND (reference sequence). The ends were cut back, 5 bases at V and 0 bases at J, with 12 bases in the middle. The CDR3 length is 15 residues. CDR3 amino acids: CASSYASRSTDTQYF. As DNA, the CDR3 is TGTGCCAGTAGTTATGCTAGCAGAAGCACAGATACGCAGTATTTT.

This clonotype was counted at least ten times. CDR3 in DNA: TGTGCCAGCAGCTTAGTGGTTGGACCCACGGGGGGATCACCCCTCCACTTT. Amino acid sequence: CASSLVVGPTGGSPLHF. V usage is TRBV7-2 and J usage is TRBJ1-6; a possible D gene is TRBD1 (5 bases). The CDR3 runs 17 residues. Per germline, CDR1 SGHTA and CDR2 FQGNSA. V was trimmed by 1 base and J by 10 bases, leaving 20 bases between them.

This chain connects TRBV19 to TRBJ1-5; TRBD1 matches 11 bases. The V gene's germline CDR1 is LNHDA and CDR2 SQIVND (reference sequence). The CDR3 is 22 residues long. V gave up 4 bases and J gave up 0 bases; unmatched junction bases: 20. The CDR3 DNA follows: TGTGCCAGTAGTACGCAGGGCTCGTCCGGGGACAGGGGGATTTATAGCAATCAGCCCCAGCATTTT. Amino acids: CASSTQGSSGDRGIYSNQPQHF.

CDR3 sequence reads: CASSGSLREKLFF. The CDR3 DNA reads TGTGCCAGCTCGGGGAGTCTTCGGGAAAAACTGTTTTTT. The chain carries TRBV18 and TRBJ1-4; D is ambiguous. Germline lookup yields CDR1 KGHSH and CDR2 LQKENI. The CDR3 is 13 amino acids. V was cut by 6 bases and J by 8 bases, with 13 bases left in between.